The clone carrying this T cell receptor (beta chain) was recorded many times. The antigen remains undetermined. The data belong to a study of blood T cells in healthy people across ages. Study-level results: Fewer expanded clones and more diversity marked long-lived versus aged donors.

Primed by a sample-barcoded 5' primer and a J-beta primer mix, a second PCR proceeded for roughly 7 to 12 cycles. TCRdb reprocessed the 5' RACE reads with MiXCR, giving one entry per CDR3 protein. Of under 800,000 distinct CDR3 sequences listed, roughly 43% are singletons. Per-sample yields of isolated PBMCs were at least 6 million. Sequenced input: blood. This receptor was identified in an older woman in good health.

DNA of the CDR3: TGTGCCAGCAGCTTAGTCGAGCGGGGTGGCCAAGAGACCCAGTACTTC. It is translated as CASSLVERGGQETQYF. The chain is built from TRBV11-2 and TRBJ2-5, with TRBD2 matching 7 bases. The germline gives CDR1 SGHAT, CDR2 FQNNGV. The CDR3 is made up of 16 amino acids. With 1 base clipped from V and 1 base from J, the junction kept 6 bases outside the gene matches. The full variable domain, with the rest looked up from reference TRBV11-2 and TRBJ2-5, is EAGVAQSPRYKIIEKRQSVAFWCNPISGHATLYWYQQILGQGPKLLIQFQNNGVVDDSQLPKDRFSAERLKGVDSTLKIQPAKLEDSAVYLCASSLVERGGQETQYFGPGTRLLVL.